Below, 10 T cell receptor beta chains from the same sample are listed, as sequenced in a study of shared clonotypes between healthy human individuals. The assay was immunoSEQ multiplex PCR, and TCRdb's table has in-frame clones only and misses some. The data show some 1.5 million clones, roughly 96% seen once. What was sequenced was naive CD4+ T cells sorted from blood. Subset in this sample: CD45RA+ positively selected. The origin of the receptors is a man in his thirties or forties in good health.

About this clone: This specimen includes other DNA sequences encoding the same CDR3. The rearrangement links TRBV6-1 to TRBJ2-2; a possible D gene is TRBD2 (5 bases). CDR3 length equals 13 residues. The V and J ends lost 6 bases and 2 bases respectively, with 7 bases between them. CDR1 is MNHNS and CDR2 is SASEGT in the germline V gene. The CDR3 DNA follows: TGTGCCAGCAGAACGGGAAACACCGGGGAGCTGTTTTTT. Protein: CASRTGNTGELFF.

The chain uses TRBV6-1 and TRBJ2-3; D may match TRBD1 or TRBD2 (6 bases each). Trimming took off 8 bases at V and 5 bases at J, with 17 bases between the two ends. CDR1 is MNHNS, CDR2 SASEGT, per germline. This CDR3 comprises 14 residues. The CDR3 DNA is TGTGCCAGCCACCTCGAGGGGGGCGGAGATACGCAGTATTTT. Translated, it gives CASHLEGGGDTQYF.

The CDR3 region is CASSLYGSGSTDTQYF. Here the CDR3 DNA reads TGTGCCAGCAGCTTGTATGGTAGCGGGAGCACAGATACGCAGTATTTT. V and J are TRBV5-6 and TRBJ2-3; 7 bases line up with TRBD2. The length of the CDR3 is 16 residues. Germline CDR1 SGHDT, CDR2 YYEEEE. With 1 base clipped from V and 0 bases from J, the junction kept 5 bases outside the gene matches.

This rearrangement joins TRBV28 to TRBJ2-3; 8 bases align to TRBD2. Trimming at V came to 4 bases and at J to 6 bases, leaving 15 bases not matched to a gene. Germline V lookup: CDR1 MDHEN, CDR2 SYDVKM. The CDR3 is made up of 17 amino acids. The CDR3 DNA sequence: TGTGCCAGCAGTTCTCCGGGACTAGGAATTTCCGGGGATACGCAGTATTTT. Translation gives CASSSPGLGISGDTQYF.

This rearrangement joins TRBV10-3 to TRBJ2-1; D is unresolved. The ends were cut back, 6 bases at V and 7 bases at J, with 13 bases in the middle. The germline V gene encodes CDR1 ENHRY and CDR2 SYGVKD. This CDR3 has 13 residues. The CDR3 nucleotides are TGTGCCATCAGCTACACATTCCAGAATGAGCAGTTCTTC. Amino acid sequence: CAISYTFQNEQFF.

Remarks on this clone: Other nucleotide sequences in the sample specify the same CDR3. The rearrangement joins TRBV5-1 to TRBJ2-7, with TRBD2 matching 11 bases. V shed 4 bases, J shed 0 bases, and the junction held 3 bases outside the gene matches. The CDR3 sequence is 15 residues long. Germline CDR1 SGHRS, CDR2 YFSETQ. The CDR3 sequence is CASSLTSGSSYEQYF. CDR3 DNA: TGCGCCAGCAGCCTAACTAGCGGGAGCTCCTACGAGCAGTACTTC.

The genes are TRBV7-9 and TRBJ2-2; D may be TRBD1 (6 bases). There are 16 residues in the CDR3. V was shortened by 7 bases and J by 3 bases, with 18 bases between the two germline ends. Germline CDR1 reads SEHNR; CDR2 reads FQNEAQ (reference sequence). The CDR3 loop reads CASNEQGEAHTGELFF. In nucleotides, the CDR3 is TGTGCCAGCAACGAACAGGGAGAGGCGCACACCGGGGAGCTGTTTTTT.

This clone appeared once. V gene TRBV7-6 combines with J gene TRBJ1-2; no reliable D call. Between the trimmed V and J ends, which lost 1 base and 4 bases, there was a span of 7 bases. The CDR3 has 13 residues. Per the germline V gene, CDR1 is SGHVS and CDR2 is FNYEAQ. For the CDR3, the DNA is TGTGCCAGCAGCTTAGAAAAGGCCTATGGCTACACCTTC. It specifies CASSLEKAYGYTF.

The chain recombines TRBV6-1 with TRBJ1-5, with unresolved D. Germline V CDR1 and CDR2: MNHNS, SASEGT. The CDR3 contains 17 residues. V was clipped by 2 bases and J by 4 bases, with 18 bases between them. This CDR3 reads CASSESPTKAYNQPQHF. CDR3 nucleotide sequence: TGTGCCAGCAGTGAAAGCCCGACAAAGGCCTATAATCAGCCCCAGCATTTT.

This rearrangement joins TRBV29-1 to TRBJ2-1, with 11 bases matching TRBD2. The CDR3 length is 13 residues. V shed 4 bases, J shed 15 bases, and the junction held 11 bases outside the gene matches. Germline assignment: CDR1 SQVTM and CDR2 ANQGSEA. In DNA, the CDR3 is TGCAGCGTTGTCGCCGGGACTAGCGGCCTAGGGTTCTTC. Translated, it gives CSVVAGTSGLGFF.